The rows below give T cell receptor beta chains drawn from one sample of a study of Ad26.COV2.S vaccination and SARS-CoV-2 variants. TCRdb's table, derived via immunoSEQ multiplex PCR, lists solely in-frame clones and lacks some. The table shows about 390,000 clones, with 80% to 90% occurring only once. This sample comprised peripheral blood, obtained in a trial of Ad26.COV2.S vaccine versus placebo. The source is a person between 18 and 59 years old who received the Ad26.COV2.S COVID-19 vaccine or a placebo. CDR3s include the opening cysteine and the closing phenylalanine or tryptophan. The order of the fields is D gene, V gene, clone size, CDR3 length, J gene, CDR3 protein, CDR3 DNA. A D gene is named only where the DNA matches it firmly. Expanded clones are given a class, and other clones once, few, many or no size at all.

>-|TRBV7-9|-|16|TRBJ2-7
CASSLYSGTDSYEQYF
TGTGCCAGCAGCCTGTATTCCGGGACCGACTCCTACGAGCAGTACTTC
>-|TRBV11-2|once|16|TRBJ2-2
CASSLDRVPNTGELFF
TGTGCCAGCAGCTTAGACCGGGTTCCGAACACCGGGGAGCTGTTTTTT
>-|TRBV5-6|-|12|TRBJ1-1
CASSLLKSEAFF
TGTGCCAGCAGCTTGTTAAAATCTGAAGCTTTCTTT
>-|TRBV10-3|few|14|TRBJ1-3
CAISESSSGNTIYF
TGTGCCATCAGTGAGTCTAGCTCTGGAAACACCATATATTTT
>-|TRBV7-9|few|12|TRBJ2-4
CASSLDDGPQYF
TGTGCCAGCAGCTTAGACGACGGCCCTCAGTACTTC
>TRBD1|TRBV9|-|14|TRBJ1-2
CASSVVGTGAGYTF
TGTGCCAGCAGCGTAGTAGGGACAGGGGCTGGCTACACCTTC
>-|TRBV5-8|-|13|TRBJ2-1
CASSPWGGAGQFF
TGTGCCAGCAGCCCGTGGGGGGGGGCCGGGCAGTTCTTC
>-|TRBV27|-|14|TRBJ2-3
CASSLFQGTDTQYF
TGTGCCAGCAGTTTATTTCAGGGCACAGATACGCAGTATTTT
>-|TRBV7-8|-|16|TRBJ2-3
CASSLAEGVNTDTQYF
TGTGCCAGCAGCTTAGCGGAAGGGGTCAACACAGATACGCAGTATTTT
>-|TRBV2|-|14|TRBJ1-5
CASTGYLAGRPQHF
TGTGCCAGTACAGGGTACTTAGCGGGTAGGCCCCAGCATTTT
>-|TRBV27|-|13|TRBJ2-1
CASSLGPGDEQFF
TGTGCCAGCAGTTTAGGGCCGGGGGATGAGCAGTTCTTC
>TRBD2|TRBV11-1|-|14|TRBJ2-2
CASSPSGGTGELFF
TGTGCCAGCAGCCCTAGCGGAGGCACCGGGGAGCTGTTTTTT
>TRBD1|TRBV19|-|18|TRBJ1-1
CASSIDGDFRGRDTEAFF
TGTGCCAGTAGTATTGACGGCGATTTCAGGGGGCGCGACACTGAAGCTTTCTTT
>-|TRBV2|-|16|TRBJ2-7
CASSDWAGRGIYEQYF
TGTGCCAGCAGTGATTGGGCGGGGAGAGGCATCTACGAGCAGTACTTC
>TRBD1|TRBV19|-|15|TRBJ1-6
CASSMSGQGFSPLHF
TGTGCCAGTAGTATGTCGGGACAGGGTTTCTCACCCCTCCACTTT
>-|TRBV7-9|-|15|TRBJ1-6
CASSLADGPSSPLHF
TGTGCCAGCAGCTTGGCGGACGGCCCTAGCTCACCCCTCCACTTT
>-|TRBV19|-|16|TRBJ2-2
CASSIDTARLEGELFF
TGTGCCAGTAGTATAGATACGGCCCGGCTAGAAGGGGAGCTGTTTTTT
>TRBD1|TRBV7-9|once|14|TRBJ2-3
CASSPTGGTDTQYF
TGTGCCAGCAGCCCGACAGGGGGCACAGATACGCAGTATTTT
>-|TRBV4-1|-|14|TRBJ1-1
CASSQGLLGTEAFF
TGCGCCAGCAGCCAAGGTCTTTTGGGGACTGAAGCTTTCTTT
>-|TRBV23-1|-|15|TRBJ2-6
CASSPYFSGANVLTF
TGCGCCAGCAGTCCCTATTTCTCTGGGGCCAACGTCCTGACTTTC
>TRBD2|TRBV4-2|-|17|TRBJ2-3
CASSQDTSGDRTDTQYF
TGTGCCAGCAGCCAAGATACTAGCGGGGATCGCACAGATACGCAGTATTTT
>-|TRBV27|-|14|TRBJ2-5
CASRKFGGQETQYF
TGTGCCAGCCGGAAGTTCGGGGGCCAGGAGACCCAGTACTTC
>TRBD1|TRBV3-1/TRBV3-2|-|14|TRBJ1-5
CASSLGTAEQPQHF
TGTGCCAGCAGCCTTGGGACAGCAGAACAGCCCCAGCATTTT
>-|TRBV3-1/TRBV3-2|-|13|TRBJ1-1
CASSLKQNTEAFF
TGTGCCAGCAGCCTTAAGCAGAACACTGAAGCTTTCTTT
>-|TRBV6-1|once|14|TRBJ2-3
CASSEALPVDTQYF
TGTGCCAGCAGTGAAGCGCTTCCCGTAGATACGCAGTATTTT
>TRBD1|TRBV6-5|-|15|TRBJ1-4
CASRETGRRAEKLFF
TGTGCCAGCAGAGAGACAGGGCGTCGGGCTGAAAAACTGTTTTTT
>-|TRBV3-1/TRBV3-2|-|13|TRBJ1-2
CASSQAQNYGYTF
TGTGCCAGCAGCCAAGCACAGAACTATGGCTACACCTTC
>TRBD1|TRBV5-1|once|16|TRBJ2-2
CASSSDRGLTTGELFF
TGCGCCAGCAGTTCAGACAGGGGGCTCACCACCGGGGAGCTGTTTTTT
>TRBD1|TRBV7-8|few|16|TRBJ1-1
CASSSQPPGTGGEAFF
TGTGCCAGCAGCTCGCAACCCCCCGGGACAGGAGGTGAAGCTTTCTTT
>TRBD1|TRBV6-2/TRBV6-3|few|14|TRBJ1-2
CASSYGRGAYGYTF
TGTGCCAGCAGTTACGGCAGGGGGGCTTATGGCTACACCTTC
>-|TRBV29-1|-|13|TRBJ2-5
CSVEEKNQETQYF
TGCAGCGTTGAAGAAAAGAATCAAGAGACCCAGTACTTC
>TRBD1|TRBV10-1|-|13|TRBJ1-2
CASSPDRNYGYTF
TGCGCCAGCAGTCCGGACAGGAACTATGGCTACACCTTC
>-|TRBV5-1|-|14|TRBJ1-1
CASSRTTSNTEAFF
TGCGCCAGCAGCAGAACGACATCCAACACTGAAGCTTTCTTT
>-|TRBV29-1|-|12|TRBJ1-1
CSVWGLGTEAFF
TGCAGCGTTTGGGGTCTCGGCACTGAAGCTTTCTTT
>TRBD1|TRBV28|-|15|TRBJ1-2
CASSWPIGAGGGYTF
TGTGCCAGCAGTTGGCCTATCGGGGCAGGGGGCGGCTACACCTTC
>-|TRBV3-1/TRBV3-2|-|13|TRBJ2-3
CASSLQGADTQYF
TGTGCCAGCAGCCTCCAGGGTGCAGATACGCAGTATTTT
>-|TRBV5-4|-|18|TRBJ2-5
CASSLVSLRGAIGKTQYF
TGTGCCAGCAGCTTGGTCTCCTTAAGGGGGGCCATCGGAAAGACCCAGTACTTC
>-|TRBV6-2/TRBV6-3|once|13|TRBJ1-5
CASSYQRNQPQHF
TGTGCCAGCAGTTACCAAAGAAATCAGCCCCAGCATTTT
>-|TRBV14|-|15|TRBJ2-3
CASSRGTLGTDTQYF
TGTGCCAGCAGCCGAGGGACTTTAGGGACAGATACGCAGTATTTT
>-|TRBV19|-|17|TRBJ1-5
CASSMDGGNPSNQPQHF
TGTGCCAGTAGTATGGATGGGGGTAACCCGTCGAATCAGCCCCAGCATTTT
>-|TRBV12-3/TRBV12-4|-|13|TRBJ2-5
CASSQRPLETQYF
TGTGCCAGCAGCCAGCGACCTTTGGAGACCCAGTACTTC
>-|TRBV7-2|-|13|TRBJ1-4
CASSWTVNEKLFF
TGTGCCAGCAGCTGGACGGTAAATGAAAAACTGTTTTTT